The sequence of this TCR beta chain was determined in a study of cytomegalovirus exposure and HLA in healthy donors. Study observations and caveats: Sequencing probably produced one cluster of sequence variants that were highly shared. Reports credit the classifier with highly specific, highly sensitive diagnosis of cytomegalovirus status. In an earlier analysis, most TCR beta V segments were productive about 87% or about 30% of the time.

V dropped 4 bases and J dropped 2 bases, with 10 bases sitting between them. The CDR3 runs to 15 residues. Germline values: CDR1 SGDLS, CDR2 YYNGEE. With 60 Vbeta and 13 Jbeta primers, the PCR was carried out. The repertoire was sequenced with immunoSEQ multiplex PCR; TCRdb's copy has only in-frame clones and lacks some. The table records roughly 160,000 clones, around 77% of them present only once. A note on this clone: The antigen is undetermined.

The sequence was obtained from a woman between 45 and 60 years old in good health and CMV-seropositive. This sequence joins TRBV9 and TRBJ2-6, with D maybe TRBD1 (5 bases). Input material: PBMCs. The CDR3 DNA reads as TGTGCCAGCAGCTTTAGGGGAACTGGGGCCAACGTCCTGACTTTC. Its translation: CASSFRGTGANVLTF. Looking up the rest from reference TRBV9 and TRBJ2-6 gives the full variable domain: DSGVTQTPKHLITATGQRVTLRCSPRSGDLSVYWYQQSLDQGLQFLIQYYNGEERAKGNILERFSAQQFPDLHSELNLSSLELGDSALYFCASSFRGTGANVLTFGAGSRLTVL.